The subject of this entry is one TCR beta chain. Germline V CDR1 and CDR2: LNHNV, YYDKDF (reference sequence). The CDR3 sequence is 16 residues long. Losses at the gene ends were 3 bases for V and 3 bases for J; bases not matched to a gene: 10. The protocol was immunoSEQ multiplex PCR, while the TCRdb copy is restricted to in-frame clones and leaves out a portion. Here the sample spans a few hundred thousand clones, more than 70% being singletons. The data were obtained in a study of blood T cell repertoires in COVID-19. Sequenced input: peripheral blood. This receptor was obtained from a woman between 18 and 29 years old with acute or convalescent COVID-19. The chain recombines TRBV15 with TRBJ1-2; 7 positions match TRBD1. The DNA of the CDR3 is TGTGCCACCAGCAGGAGGGTTGGGACAGCTTACTATGGCTACACCTTC. This gives the protein CATSRRVGTAYYGYTF.